Listed below are T cell receptor beta chains from one sample, sequenced in a study of T-cell reconstitution after alpha-beta-depleted transplantation in children. TCRdb fed the PCR reads into MiXCR, producing one record per CDR3 protein. The sample records about 1,000,000 distinct CDR3 sequences, about 31% being singletons. The sequencing used PBMCs, mostly from graft donor cells, collected 360 days after TCRalphabeta/CD19-depleted stem cell transplant. All receptors derive from a boy under two years old who had a stem cell transplant for SCID, so the T cells may come from the graft donor. The CDR3 runs from the conserved cysteine through the conserved F or W. The D gene is left open where the match is weak. Not all rows give a size; the values are once, few, many and, for expanded clones, a class.

clone_size,v_call,d_call,j_call,cdr3_nt,cdr3_aa
few,TRBV6-5,-,TRBJ1-4,TGTGCCAGCAGTTACGGAGGGGCGCGGAAGGAAAAACTGTTTTTT,CASSYGGARKEKLFF
-,TRBV12-3/TRBV12-4,-,TRBJ2-1,TGTGCCAGCAGTTTGGCTAGGGCGGGAACAAATGAGCAGTTCTTC,CASSLARAGTNEQFF
-,TRBV4-1,-,TRBJ1-1,TGCGCCAGCAGCGGACACGGATTCCTGGCTGAAGCTTTCTTT,CASSGHGFLAEAFF
once,TRBV20-1,TRBD1,TRBJ1-5,TGCAGTGCTAGACACGGTGACAGGGATAGGCAGCCCCAGCATTTT,CSARHGDRDRQPQHF
-,TRBV27,TRBD1,TRBJ1-5,TGTGCCAGTTCTCCCGGGACAGGCCAGCTATTAGCTTGGCCCCAGCATTTT,CASSPGTGQLLAWPQHF
-,TRBV11-1,TRBD2,TRBJ2-7,TGTGCCAGCAGCTTCCGACTAGCGGGATACGAGCAGTACTTC,CASSFRLAGYEQYF
-,TRBV6-5,-,TRBJ1-1,TGTGCCAGCAGTTACTCGTTCTCTGGACGGCAGACTGAAGCTTTCTTT,CASSYSFSGRQTEAFF
-,TRBV5-1,TRBD1,TRBJ1-4,TGCGCCAGCAGCTTGACGACAGACAGGGGGCCCCCCGCCCTAGGAGGGAAACTGTTTTTT,CASSLTTDRGPPALGGKLFF
few,TRBV29-1,-,TRBJ1-3,TGCAGCGTTGTGACCGGTGTGGACCCTGGAAACACCATATATTTT,CSVVTGVDPGNTIYF
many,TRBV19,-,TRBJ2-1,TGTGCCAGTAGTCCGAGGAGGGAAGGGGGCGATGAGCAGTTCTTC,CASSPRREGGDEQFF
-,TRBV12-3/TRBV12-4,TRBD2,TRBJ2-2,TGTGCCAGCAGACCCGATGCAGGGAGGGGTTTGGCCGGGGAGCTGTTTTTT,CASRPDAGRGLAGELFF
-,TRBV11-2,TRBD2,TRBJ2-7,TGTGCCAGCAGCTTAGACCTAGCGGGGTACCGCGAGCAGTACTTC,CASSLDLAGYREQYF
-,TRBV6-1,TRBD1,TRBJ2-3,TGTGCCATTACCCCGGGACAGGGTAACACAGATACGCAGTATTTT,CAITPGQGNTDTQYF
-,TRBV7-2,TRBD2,TRBJ2-1,TGTGCCAACAGCGAAGCGTGGTATAGCGGGGGGGCCTCCAATGAGCAGTTCTTC,CANSEAWYSGGASNEQFF
-,TRBV20-1,-,TRBJ1-1,TGCAGTGCTCGGGGGAGAGCTTTCTTT,CSARGRAFF
few,TRBV6-6,-,TRBJ2-3,TGTGCCAGCAGTTACGCCTCTACGGGGGGCGGATATTTT,CASSYASTGGGYF